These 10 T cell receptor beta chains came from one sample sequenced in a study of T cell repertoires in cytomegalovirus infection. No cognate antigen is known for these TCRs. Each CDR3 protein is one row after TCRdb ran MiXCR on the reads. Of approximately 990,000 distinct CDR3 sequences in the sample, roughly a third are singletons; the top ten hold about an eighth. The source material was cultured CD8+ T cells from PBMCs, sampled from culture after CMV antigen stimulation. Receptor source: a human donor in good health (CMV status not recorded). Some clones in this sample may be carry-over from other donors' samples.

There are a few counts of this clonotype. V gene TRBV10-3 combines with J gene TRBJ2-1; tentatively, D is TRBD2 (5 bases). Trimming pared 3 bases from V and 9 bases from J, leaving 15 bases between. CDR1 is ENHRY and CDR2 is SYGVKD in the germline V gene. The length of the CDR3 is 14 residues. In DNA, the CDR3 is TGTGCCATCAGTGACAGTAAAGGGAGTAGTGAGCAGTTCTTC. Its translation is CAISDSKGSSEQFF.

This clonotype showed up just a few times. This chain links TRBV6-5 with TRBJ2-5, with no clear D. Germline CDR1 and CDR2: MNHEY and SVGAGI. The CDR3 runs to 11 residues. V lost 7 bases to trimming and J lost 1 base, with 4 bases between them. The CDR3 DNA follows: TGTGCCAGCAAGATCCAAGAGACCCAGTACTTC. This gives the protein CASKIQETQYF.

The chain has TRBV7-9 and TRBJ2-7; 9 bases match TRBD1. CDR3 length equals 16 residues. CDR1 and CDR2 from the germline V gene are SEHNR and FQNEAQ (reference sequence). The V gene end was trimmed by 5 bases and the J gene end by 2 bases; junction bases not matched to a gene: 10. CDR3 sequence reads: CASSHAEDRGTYEQYF. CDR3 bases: TGTGCCAGCAGCCACGCCGAGGACAGGGGAACCTACGAGCAGTACTTC.

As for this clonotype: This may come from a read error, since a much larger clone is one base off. The CDR3 coding sequence is TGTGCCAGCAGTGCCCCCGGGACTAGCGCCTACAATGAGCAGTCCTTC. Translated: CASSAPGTSAYNEQSF. This sequence joins TRBV12-3 or TRBV12-4 and TRBJ2-1; 10 nucleotides line up with TRBD2. The CDR3 sequence is 16 residues long.

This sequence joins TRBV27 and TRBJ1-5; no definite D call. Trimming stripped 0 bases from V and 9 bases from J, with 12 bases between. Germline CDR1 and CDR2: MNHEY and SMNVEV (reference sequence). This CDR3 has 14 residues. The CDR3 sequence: CASSLSVPGGPQHF. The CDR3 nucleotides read TGTGCCAGCAGTTTATCAGTCCCGGGAGGGCCCCAGCATTTT.

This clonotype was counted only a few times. The CDR3 sequence is CASSQDPSLAYEQYF. CDR3 in DNA: TGCGCCAGCAGCCAAGATCCCAGCCTTGCCTACGAGCAGTACTTC. J is TRBJ2-7 and V is TRBV4-1; D remains ambiguous. CDR1 is MGHRA and CDR2 is YSYEKL in the germline V gene. V lost 0 bases and J 2 bases, leaving 11 bases between the germline ends. This CDR3 contains 15 residues.

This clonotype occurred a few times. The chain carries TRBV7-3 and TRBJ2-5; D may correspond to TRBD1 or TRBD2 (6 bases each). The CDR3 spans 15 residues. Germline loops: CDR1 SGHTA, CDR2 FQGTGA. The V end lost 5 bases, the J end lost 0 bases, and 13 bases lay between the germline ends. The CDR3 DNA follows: TGTGCCAGCAGCCCATTAGGGGGGTACCAAGAGACCCAGTACTTC. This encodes CASSPLGGYQETQYF.

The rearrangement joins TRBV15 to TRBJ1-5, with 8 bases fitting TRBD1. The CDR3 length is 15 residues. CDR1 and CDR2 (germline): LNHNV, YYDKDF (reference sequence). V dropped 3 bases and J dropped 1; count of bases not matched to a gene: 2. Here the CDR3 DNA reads TGTGCCACCAGCAGCAACAGGGGGAGCAATCAGCCCCAGCATTTT. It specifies CATSSNRGSNQPQHF.

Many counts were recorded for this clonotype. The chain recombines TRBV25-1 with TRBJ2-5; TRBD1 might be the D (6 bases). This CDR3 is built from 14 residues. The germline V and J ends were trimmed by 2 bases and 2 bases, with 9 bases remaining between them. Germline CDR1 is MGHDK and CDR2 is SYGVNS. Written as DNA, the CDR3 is TGTGCCAGCAGTGAAATAGGACAGCAAGAGACCCAGTACTTC. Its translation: CASSEIGQQETQYF.

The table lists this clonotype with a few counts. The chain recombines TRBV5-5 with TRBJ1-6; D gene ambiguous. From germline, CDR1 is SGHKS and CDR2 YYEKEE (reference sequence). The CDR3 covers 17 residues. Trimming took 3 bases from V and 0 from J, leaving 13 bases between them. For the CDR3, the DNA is TGTGCCAGCAGCTCCTGGGCAGCGATCTCCTATAATTCACCCCTCCACTTT. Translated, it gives CASSSWAAISYNSPLHF. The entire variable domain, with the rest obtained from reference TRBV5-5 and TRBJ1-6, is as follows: DAGVTQSPTHLIKTRGQQVTLRCSPISGHKSVSWYQQVLGQGPQFIFQYYEKEERGRGNFPDRFSARQFPNYSSELNVNALLLGDSALYLCASSSWAAISYNSPLHFGNGTRLTVT.